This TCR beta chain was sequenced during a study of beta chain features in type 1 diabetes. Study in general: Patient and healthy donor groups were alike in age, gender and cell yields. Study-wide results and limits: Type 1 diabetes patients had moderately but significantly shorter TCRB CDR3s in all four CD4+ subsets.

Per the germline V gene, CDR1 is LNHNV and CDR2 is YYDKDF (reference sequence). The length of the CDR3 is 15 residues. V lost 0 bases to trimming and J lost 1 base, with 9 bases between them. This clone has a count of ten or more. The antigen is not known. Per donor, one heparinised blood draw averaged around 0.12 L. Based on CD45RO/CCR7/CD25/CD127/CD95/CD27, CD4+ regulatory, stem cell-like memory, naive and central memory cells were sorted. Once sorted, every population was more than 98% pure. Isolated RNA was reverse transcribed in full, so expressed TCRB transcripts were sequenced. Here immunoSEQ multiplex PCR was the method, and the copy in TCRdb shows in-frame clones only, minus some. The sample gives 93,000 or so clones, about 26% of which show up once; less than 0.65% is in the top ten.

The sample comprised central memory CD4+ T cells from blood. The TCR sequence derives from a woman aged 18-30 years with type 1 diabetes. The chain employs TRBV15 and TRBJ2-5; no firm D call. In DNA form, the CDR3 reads TGTGCCACCAGCAGAGACCCCGGTGCCCAAGAGACCCAGTACTTC. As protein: CATSRDPGAQETQYF.